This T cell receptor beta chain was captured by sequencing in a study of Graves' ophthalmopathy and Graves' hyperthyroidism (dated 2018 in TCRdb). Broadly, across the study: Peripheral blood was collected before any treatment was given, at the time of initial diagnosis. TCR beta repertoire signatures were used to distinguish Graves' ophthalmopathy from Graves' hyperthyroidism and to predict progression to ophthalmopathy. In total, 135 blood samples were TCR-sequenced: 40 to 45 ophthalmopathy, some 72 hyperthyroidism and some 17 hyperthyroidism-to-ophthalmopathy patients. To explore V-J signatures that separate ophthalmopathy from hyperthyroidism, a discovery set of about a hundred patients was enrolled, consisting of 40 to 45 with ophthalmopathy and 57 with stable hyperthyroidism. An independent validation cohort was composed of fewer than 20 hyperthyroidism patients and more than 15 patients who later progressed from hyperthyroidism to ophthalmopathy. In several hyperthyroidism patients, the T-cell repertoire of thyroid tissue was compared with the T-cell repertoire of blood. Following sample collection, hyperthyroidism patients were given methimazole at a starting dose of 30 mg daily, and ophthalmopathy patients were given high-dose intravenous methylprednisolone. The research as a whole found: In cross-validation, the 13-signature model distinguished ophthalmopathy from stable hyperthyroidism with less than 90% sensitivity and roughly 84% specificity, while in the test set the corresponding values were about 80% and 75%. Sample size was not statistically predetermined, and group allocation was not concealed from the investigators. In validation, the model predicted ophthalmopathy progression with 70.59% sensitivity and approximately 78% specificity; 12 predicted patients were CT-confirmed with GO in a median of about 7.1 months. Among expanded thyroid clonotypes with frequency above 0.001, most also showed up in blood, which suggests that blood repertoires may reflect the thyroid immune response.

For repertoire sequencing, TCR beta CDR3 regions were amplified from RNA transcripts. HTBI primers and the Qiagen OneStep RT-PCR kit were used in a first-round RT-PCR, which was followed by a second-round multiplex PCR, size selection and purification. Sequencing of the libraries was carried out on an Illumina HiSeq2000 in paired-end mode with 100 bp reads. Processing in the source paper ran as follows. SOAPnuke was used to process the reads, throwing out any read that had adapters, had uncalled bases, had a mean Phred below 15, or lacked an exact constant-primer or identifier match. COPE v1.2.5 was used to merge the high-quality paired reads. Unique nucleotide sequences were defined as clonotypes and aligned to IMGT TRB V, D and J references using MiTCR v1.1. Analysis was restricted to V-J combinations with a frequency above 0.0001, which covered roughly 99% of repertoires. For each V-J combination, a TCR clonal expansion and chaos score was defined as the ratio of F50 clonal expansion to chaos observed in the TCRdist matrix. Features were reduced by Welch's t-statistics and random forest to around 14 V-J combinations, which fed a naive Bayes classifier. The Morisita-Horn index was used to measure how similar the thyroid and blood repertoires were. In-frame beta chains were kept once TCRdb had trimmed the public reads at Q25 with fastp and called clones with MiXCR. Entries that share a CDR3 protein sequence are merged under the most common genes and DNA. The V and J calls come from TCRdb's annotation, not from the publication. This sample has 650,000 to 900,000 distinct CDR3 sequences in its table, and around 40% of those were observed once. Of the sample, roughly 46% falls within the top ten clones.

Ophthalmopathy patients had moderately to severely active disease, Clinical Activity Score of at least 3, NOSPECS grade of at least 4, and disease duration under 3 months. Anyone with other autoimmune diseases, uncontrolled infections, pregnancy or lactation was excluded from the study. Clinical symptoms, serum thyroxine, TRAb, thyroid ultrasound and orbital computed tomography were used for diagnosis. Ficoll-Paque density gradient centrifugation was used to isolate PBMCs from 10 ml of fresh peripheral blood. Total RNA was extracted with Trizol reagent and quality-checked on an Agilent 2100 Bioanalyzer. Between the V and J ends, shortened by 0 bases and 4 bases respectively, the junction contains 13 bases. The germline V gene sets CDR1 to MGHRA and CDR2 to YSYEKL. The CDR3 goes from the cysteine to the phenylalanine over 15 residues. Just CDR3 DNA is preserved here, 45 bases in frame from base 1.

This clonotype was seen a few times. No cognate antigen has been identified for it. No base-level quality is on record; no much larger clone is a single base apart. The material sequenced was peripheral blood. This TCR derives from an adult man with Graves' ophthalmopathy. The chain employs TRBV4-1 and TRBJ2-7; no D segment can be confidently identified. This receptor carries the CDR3 CASSQDPGFSYEQYF. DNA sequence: TGCGCCAGCAGCCAAGATCCGGGCTTCTCGTACGAGCAGTACTTC.